The clone carrying this TCR beta chain was observed a single time. Its antigen is as yet unknown. RNA was extracted from bulk tissue without any cell sorting. This non-tumor lung sample came from over 3 cm beyond the tumor edge. This entry belongs to a study of tumor and adjacent non-tumor tissue in lung cancer. The study's findings and limits: Tumor repertoires had a smaller top 100 clone share than normal lung.

Trimming took 9 bases from V and 9 from J; bases not matched to a gene: 22. There are 17 residues in the CDR3. Germline V gene data show CDR1 as MGHRA and CDR2 as YSYEKL. TCRbeta libraries were built with three rounds of nested PCR, modified from ARM-PCR. TCRdb passed the multiplex PCR reads through MiXCR, listing each CDR3 protein once. The top ten hold 45% to 55% of the sample, which has around 80,000 distinct CDR3 sequences, roughly 80% seen once. The sequence derives from a man aged 55 to 70 with non-small cell lung cancer. The sample comprised distant non-tumor lung tissue. V gene TRBV4-1 combines with J gene TRBJ2-1; 8 positions match TRBD1. The CDR3 region has the DNA TGCGCCAGTTGCCAAGATCGGGGCCCCAGGGGGCAGGGTGAGCAGTTCTTC. Translation: CASCQDRGPRGQGEQFF.